These 8 T cell receptor beta chains were all obtained from the same sample, sequenced in a study of circulating CD8 cells and anti-PD-1 response in melanoma. The QIAseq Immune Repertoire TCR panel built the libraries from approximately 15 ng of total RNA. TCRdb reprocessed the reads with MiXCR, giving one entry per CDR3 protein. The profile shows a few thousand distinct CDR3 sequences, around 7.1% of them singletons. Live CD3+CD8+TCRalphabeta+ cells were sorted into four subsets by PD-1 and/or TIGIT. The sequencing here drew on CD8+ T cells from PBMCs, taken at baseline or after one month of anti-PD-1 therapy (not recorded which). The receptors shown here come from a human donor with melanoma.

This clonotype was counted only a few times. An end of the junction does not agree with germline; a read error may underlie this. This sequence joins TRBV27 and TRBJ1-5; D is perhaps TRBD1 (6 bases). This CDR3 has 14 amino acids. The germline V gene encodes CDR1 MNHEY and CDR2 SMNVEV (reference sequence). CDR3 residues: CASSLAGAHQPQRF. Written as DNA, the CDR3 is TGTGCCAGCAGTTTAGCAGGGGCCCATCAGCCCCAGCGTTTT.

By share, this clonotype counts as medium-sized. The chain carries TRBV24-1 and TRBJ2-4; TRBD1 might be the D (5 bases). The length of the CDR3 is 14 residues. Trimming took off 3 bases at V and 8 bases at J, with 13 bases between the two ends. The V gene's germline CDR1 is KGHDR and CDR2 SFDVKD. This CDR3 is CATSDPGAWDIQYF. CDR3 in DNA: TGTGCCACCAGTGATCCTGGGGCATGGGACATTCAGTACTTC.

This clonotype is medium-sized. This chain connects TRBV29-1 to TRBJ1-2; D is uncertain. Germline V gene sequence: CDR1 SQVTM, CDR2 ANQGSEA. The CDR3 length is 14 residues. V shed 4 bases and J shed 8 bases, with 20 bases lying between them. As DNA, the CDR3 is TGCAGCGTTGGTCCTGGGGTTGGATCGGGAGGCTACACCTTC. Translation: CSVGPGVGSGGYTF.

This clonotype is medium-sized (0.01 to 0.1%) within its sample. This rearrangement joins TRBV4-1 to TRBJ1-2, with 10 nucleotides matching TRBD1. Germline CDR1 is MGHRA and CDR2 is YSYEKL. The CDR3 is 18 residues long. V was pared by 2 bases and J by 3 bases, with 12 bases of the junction left unmatched. This CDR3 reads CASSQPRQGAAADYGYTF. The CDR3 region has the DNA TGCGCCAGCAGCCAACCAAGACAGGGGGCGGCCGCCGACTATGGCTACACCTTC.

This clonotype was detected a few times. This may be a read error: a much more frequent sequence differs by one nucleotide. The rearrangement uses TRBV19 and TRBJ1-2; possible D gene TRBD1, 5 bases. V lost 7 bases and J lost 3, with 30 bases in between. CDR1 is LNHDA and CDR2 is SQIVND in the germline V gene (reference sequence). The CDR3 totals 19 residues. The DNA for the CDR3 is TGTGCCAGTAACAAAATGGGAGGTGGGGGTCAACAGCCGTACTATGGCTACACCTTC. This translates into CASNKMGGGGQQPYYGYTF.

This clonotype occurred a few times. The CDR3 DNA is TGTGCCAGTAGTACCAACAGCGCAAAGGCCTATGGCTACACCTTC. Residues: CASSTNSAKAYGYTF. The V gene is TRBV19, the J gene TRBJ1-2; D gene uncertain. This CDR3 region has 15 residues. Germline values: CDR1 LNHDA, CDR2 SQIVND (reference sequence). Between the trimmed V and J ends, which lost 4 bases and 4 bases, there was a span of 16 bases.

Within the sample, this clonotype is medium-sized. The CDR3 spells CASSPGDETQYF. CDR3 nucleotide sequence: TGTGCCAGCAGCCCGGGGGACGAGACCCAGTACTTC. The V call is TRBV7-3, the J call TRBJ2-5; a weak D match, TRBD2 (6 bases). V was clipped by 5 bases and J by 5 bases, with 9 bases between them. The CDR3 contains 12 residues. The V gene's germline CDR1 is SGHTA and CDR2 FQGTGA.

This clonotype is categorized as medium-sized (0.01 to 0.1%). The V gene is TRBV27, the J gene TRBJ2-1; D gene unclear. The V and J ends lost 1 base and 5 bases respectively, with 15 bases between them. Germline assignment: CDR1 MNHEY and CDR2 SMNVEV (reference sequence). The CDR3 loop spans 16 amino acids. The CDR3 spells CASSLYAWQVDNEQFF. CDR3 DNA: TGTGCCAGCAGTTTATACGCTTGGCAGGTGGACAATGAGCAGTTCTTC.